The source of this T cell receptor (beta chain) is a study of response to subunit inactivated influenza vaccine. Findings and limits, study-wide: Few new T cells, the authors suggested, are recruited by each seasonal influenza vaccination.

In TCRdb, the RT-PCR reads were re-called with MiXCR into one record per CDR3 protein. This sample has about 480,000 distinct CDR3 sequences, with over 10% found just once. Concerning this clonotype: Its matching antigen is unknown.

Germline CDR1 and CDR2: DFQATT and SNEGSKA (reference sequence). V was pared by 2 bases and J by 6 bases, with 19 bases between. CDR3 size: 15 residues. The gene calls are TRBV20-1 and TRBJ2-5, with TRBD2 as a possible D gene (7 bases). The clonotype comes from a man aged 50 to 59 who received an inactivated influenza vaccine. Sequencing was performed on PBMCs from blood, taken about 40 days after vaccination. Here the CDR3 DNA reads TGCAGTGCTAGAATCCGGGGGGCGAGTAGAAAGACCCAGTACTTC. Its protein product is CSARIRGASRKTQYF.